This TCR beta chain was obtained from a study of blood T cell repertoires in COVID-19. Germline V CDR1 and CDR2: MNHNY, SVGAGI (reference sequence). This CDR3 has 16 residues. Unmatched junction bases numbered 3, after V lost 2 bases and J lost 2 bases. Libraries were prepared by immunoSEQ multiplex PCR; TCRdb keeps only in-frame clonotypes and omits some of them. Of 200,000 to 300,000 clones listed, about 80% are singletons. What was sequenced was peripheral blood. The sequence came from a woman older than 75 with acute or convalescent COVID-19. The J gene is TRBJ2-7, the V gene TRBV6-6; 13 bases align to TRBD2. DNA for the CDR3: TGTGCCAGCAGTTACCCTGGACTAGCGGGGGCCTACGAGCAGTACTTC. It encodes CASSYPGLAGAYEQYF.